What follows describes a single T cell receptor (beta chain). This clone showed up just once. Its antigen remains unidentified. Nothing much larger sits one base from this clone, and base qualities are not available. TCRbeta CDR3 regions were amplified from genomic DNA using the immunoSEQ Assay, a bias-controlled multiplex PCR. Per the source publication's procedure: Within the assay, amplification of reference gene primers was used to estimate how many nucleated cells each sample contained. To quantify the absolute abundance of each unique TCRbeta CDR3 rearrangement, sequence reads were collapsed and filtered. Productive Simpson clonality was computed per sample as the square root of Simpson's diversity index over productive rearrangements. TCRdb limited this immuneACCESS table to in-frame rearrangements with V and J called. A share of clones is missing; checked studies link under half to unresolved V genes, and the rest is unexplained. V, J and clone size derive from that table, while D and trimming were established from the DNA sequence. The table for this sample lists fewer than 250,000 clones; about 76% of them were counted only once. Of the sample, approximately 9% is held by the ten largest clones.

The sample is drawn from a study of blood T cell repertoires in COVID-19 (dated by TCRdb to the early 2020s). Concerning the study at large: Collaborator samples came from the United States, Italy and Spain and covered acute and convalescent phases of COVID-19. The samples were drawn from two sources: the first 160 participants of the ongoing ImmuneRACE study, and over 1,000 subjects contributed by 6 global collaborators. A freely available public database, intended as a resource for researchers studying the immune response to SARS-CoV-2, is where the repertoires were released. Sample metadata almost always included a de-identified subject ID, COVID-19 status, age in years and sex. The prospective study material was composed of cDNA or gDNA derived from T cells, B-cell-depleted T cells, or PBMCs. Where HLA class I and class II types were available, the types were taken from metadata supplied by the sample provider, not from assay-based typing. Deeply sampled blood TCRbeta repertoires from subjects exposed to, actively infected with, or recovered from COVID-19 were included in the dataset. The research as a whole found: The quantity of clinical and demographic metadata differed by source and by participant and was supplied without curation.

From the cysteine through the phenylalanine, the CDR3 covers 14 amino acids. Just the 42-base CDR3 DNA is kept, in frame starting at base 1. The germline V gene yields SGHAT for CDR1 and FQNNGV for CDR2. Deletion took 1 base off V and 1 base off J, with a span of 6 bases between the germline ends. In the prospective study, participants were roughly 18 to 100 years old, resided in around 25 geographic areas of the United States, and were enrolled through a virtual design. Cohort assignment in the prospective study relied on participant-reported clinical history from a screening survey and a study questionnaire. In the prospective study, whole blood, serum and a nasopharyngeal or oropharyngeal swab were collected from each participant by mobile phlebotomists. Participants in the prospective study had the option to provide additional blood draws and questionnaires over a 2-month period. Before DNA extraction, blood samples from the prospective study were shipped at room temperature or frozen.

This TCR came from a woman between 50 and 59 years old with acute COVID-19. Recombination joined TRBV11-2 with TRBJ2-3; TRBD2 is a possible D gene, resting on 6 matching bases. Material: PBMCs or T cells enriched from blood (not recorded which). CDR3 protein: CASSLGEGTDTQYF. The nucleotide sequence reads TGTGCCAGCAGCTTAGGGGAGGGCACAGATACGCAGTATTTT.